A single sample is the source of the 20 T cell receptor beta chains below, sequenced in a study of blood T cell repertoires in COVID-19. Data came from immunoSEQ multiplex PCR; TCRdb stores just in-frame clones and leaves some out. The sample shows roughly 300,000 clones, 81% of them seen only once. The sequenced sample was peripheral blood. Receptors originate from an older woman with active or convalescent COVID-19.

The chain has TRBV5-1 and TRBJ2-6; possibly TRBD2 for D (5 bases). This CDR3 is built from 16 residues. V was cut by 0 bases and J by 0 bases, with 7 bases left in between. Germline CDR1 reads SGHRS; CDR2 reads YFSETQ. The CDR3 loop is CASSLDGGSGANVLTF. Here the CDR3 DNA reads TGCGCCAGCAGCTTGGACGGAGGCTCTGGGGCCAACGTCCTGACTTTC.

For the CDR3, the DNA is TGTGCCAGCAGCCGGACTAGCGGGGCCGGGGGGGAGTTCTTC. Its translation is CASSRTSGAGGEFF. The chain carries TRBV3-1 (or the pseudogene TRBV3-2) and TRBJ2-1; TRBD2 matches 12 bases. Trimming cost V 4 bases and J 14 bases; bases outside gene matches: 9. The CDR3 has 14 amino acids. Germline V gene data show CDR1 as LGHDT and CDR2 as YNNKEL (reference sequence).

J is TRBJ1-2 and V is TRBV5-4, with TRBD1 matching 9 bases. The CDR3 totals 14 residues. Germline CDR1 reads SGHNT; CDR2 reads YYREEE (reference sequence). J was trimmed by 4 bases and V by 4 bases; bases with no gene match: 5. DNA for the CDR3: TGTGCCAGCAGCCCCCGACAGGGGGGCTATGGCTACACCTTC. Its translation: CASSPRQGGYGYTF.

The rearrangement joins TRBV6-4 to TRBJ2-1, with 9 bases identical to TRBD2. This CDR3 spans 24 amino acids. The junction had 26 bases not matched to a gene; V was cut back by 2 bases and J by 0 bases. The germline V gene encodes CDR1 MRHNA and CDR2 SNTAGT. The chain's CDR3 is CASSDHPSWAGGKRYPLSYNEQFF. For the CDR3, the DNA is TGTGCCAGCAGTGACCACCCCAGTTGGGCGGGGGGGAAACGATACCCACTCTCCTACAATGAGCAGTTCTTC.

The chain employs TRBV5-1 and TRBJ2-3; D may be TRBD2 (5 bases). The germline gives CDR1 SGHRS, CDR2 YFSETQ. This CDR3 has 15 residues. V gave up 3 bases and J gave up 1 base, with 12 bases separating them. The CDR3 sequence: CASSSRDWGTDTQYF. CDR3 in DNA: TGCGCCAGCAGCTCGAGGGATTGGGGCACAGATACGCAGTATTTT.

V and J are TRBV2 and TRBJ1-5, with D unclear. Germline assignment: CDR1 SNHLY and CDR2 FYNNEI. V lost 1 base, J lost 0 bases, and 10 bases lay in between. The CDR3 totals 16 residues. The CDR3 DNA reads as TGTGCCAGCAGTGAAGATAGTGTTTATAGCAATCAGCCCCAGCATTTT. It codes for CASSEDSVYSNQPQHF.

This chain uses TRBV10-3 with TRBJ2-6; perhaps TRBD1 as D (5 bases). Germline lookup yields CDR1 ENHRY and CDR2 SYGVKD. The CDR3 has 18 amino acids. The germline V and J ends were trimmed by 3 bases and 0 bases, with 15 bases remaining between them. CDR3 DNA sequence: TGTGCCATCAGTGACCCCGGGTCTGGGGCCTCTGGGGCCAACGTCCTGACTTTC. Its translation is CAISDPGSGASGANVLTF.

This clone showed up just once. CDR3 region: CASSKGVGDTEAFF. The CDR3 bases are TGTGCCAGCAGCAAGGGGGTAGGGGACACTGAAGCTTTCTTT. V is TRBV25-1 and J is TRBJ1-1; D might be TRBD1 (6 bases). The CDR3 spans 14 residues. Germline V gene sequence: CDR1 MGHDK, CDR2 SYGVNS. Trimming stripped 6 bases from V and 3 bases from J, with 14 bases between.

The rearrangement links TRBV6-5 to TRBJ1-6; D might be TRBD1 (5 bases). The germline V gene encodes CDR1 MNHEY and CDR2 SVGAGI. CDR3 size: 13 residues. V was clipped by 6 bases and J by 7 bases, with 10 bases between them. This CDR3 is CASRPTANSPLHF. The CDR3 DNA is TGTGCCAGCAGACCGACAGCAAATTCACCCCTCCACTTT.

J is TRBJ1-2 and V is TRBV10-2; a possible D gene is TRBD1 (6 bases). Germline assignment: CDR1 WSHSY and CDR2 SAAADI. Trimming pared 10 bases from V and 4 bases from J, leaving 16 bases between. This CDR3 is built from 13 residues. In DNA form, the CDR3 reads TGCGCCACCCTGGGGAACAGGGCCTATGGCTACACCTTC. It specifies CATLGNRAYGYTF.

The rearrangement links TRBV2 to TRBJ1-4; maybe TRBD1 (6 bases). CDR3 size: 15 residues. V was shortened by 1 base and J by 8 bases, with 14 bases between the two germline ends. Germline values: CDR1 SNHLY, CDR2 FYNNEI. In nucleotides, the CDR3 is TGTGCCAGCAGTGAAGGGGGGGGCGCGATGGAAAAACTGTTTTTT. Translation gives CASSEGGGAMEKLFF.

The CDR3 here is CASSYRRNQPQHF. CDR3 bases: TGTGCCAGCAGTTACCGTCGTAATCAGCCCCAGCATTTT. The chain recombines TRBV6-5 with TRBJ1-5; D gene ambiguous. The CDR3 extends over 13 amino acids. Germline-derived CDR1 and CDR2 are MNHEY and SVGAGI. Trimming shortened V by 2 bases and J by 4 bases, and 6 bases separated the two germline ends.

This clone showed up just once. This chain links TRBV3-1 (or the pseudogene TRBV3-2) with TRBJ1-1, with D unresolved. Germline V gene sequence: CDR1 LGHDT, CDR2 YNNKEL (reference sequence). With 0 bases removed from V and 4 bases from J, the gap between germline ends came to 9 bases. This CDR3 comprises 14 residues. The CDR3 coding sequence is TGTGCCAGCAGCCAAGATATCGGTGGCACTGAAGCTTTCTTT. This translates into CASSQDIGGTEAFF.

The gene calls are TRBV4-3 and TRBJ2-2; D uncertain. The CDR3 has 17 amino acids. Germline CDR1 is LGHNA and CDR2 is YSLEER. V was shortened by 0 bases and J by 4 bases, with 15 bases between the two germline ends. CDR3 in DNA: TGCGCCAGCAGCCAAGAACCCCCTATTTTCGGCACCGGGGAGCTGTTTTTT. Translating gives CASSQEPPIFGTGELFF.

V and J are TRBV5-6 and TRBJ1-6; 7 bases are shared with TRBD1. CDR3 length: 15 residues. The V gene's germline CDR1 is SGHDT and CDR2 YYEEEE. J was trimmed by 5 bases and V by 4 bases; bases with no gene match: 6. CDR3 sequence (DNA): TGTGCCAGCAGCGGTTTGACAGGGAATAATTCACCCCTCCACTTT. It translates to CASSGLTGNNSPLHF.

The gene calls are TRBV7-3 and TRBJ2-1; D remains unclear. This CDR3 spans 15 amino acids. The germline V and J ends were trimmed by 5 bases and 2 bases, with 13 bases remaining between them. CDR1 is SGHTA and CDR2 is FQGTGA in the germline V gene. The CDR3 bases are TGTGCCAGCAGCCCGCAGCCAGGAACCTACAATGAGCAGTTCTTC. Translated, it gives CASSPQPGTYNEQFF.

The V and J genes are TRBV2 and TRBJ1-5; 9 bases agree with TRBD1. Germline lookup yields CDR1 SNHLY and CDR2 FYNNEI. The CDR3 loop spans 15 amino acids. After removal of 7 bases from V and 4 bases from J, the junction contained 8 bases not matched to a gene. CDR3 DNA sequence: TGTGCCAGCAAGCCGGAAGGACAGGGGAATCAGCCCCAGCATTTT. This translates into CASKPEGQGNQPQHF.

The chain recombines TRBV10-2 with TRBJ1-4, with 8 bases matching TRBD1. J was trimmed by 2 bases and V by 4 bases; bases with no gene match: 0. Germline loops: CDR1 WSHSY, CDR2 SAAADI. The CDR3 covers 14 residues. The CDR3 reads CASSGTGTNEKLFF. The CDR3 DNA sequence: TGCGCCAGCAGTGGGACAGGGACTAATGAAAAACTGTTTTTT.

The V and J genes are TRBV7-3 and TRBJ2-3, with 8 bases lining up with TRBD1. Germline CDR1 reads SGHTA; CDR2 reads FQGTGA. Germline trimming cut 5 bases from V and 9 bases from J; bases unmatched to any gene: 4. This CDR3 comprises 12 residues. This CDR3 reads CASSVDRGTQYF. In nucleotides, the CDR3 is TGTGCCAGCAGCGTCGACAGGGGAACGCAGTATTTT.

This chain connects TRBV2 to TRBJ1-2; TRBD1 matches at 8 bases. CDR3 size: 13 residues. The V gene end was trimmed by 4 bases and the J gene end by 8 bases; junction bases not matched to a gene: 6. CDR1 is SNHLY, CDR2 FYNNEI, per germline. In DNA form, the CDR3 reads TGTGCCAGCAGTGTGGCCAGGGGGCTCGGCTACACCTTC. It codes for CASSVARGLGYTF.